The present entry profiles one TCR beta chain with its context. Authors' data handling: Estimates of nucleated cell counts were drawn from the amplification of reference gene primers. TCRdb's copy holds only in-frame clones and misses some; the assay was immunoSEQ multiplex PCR. V, J and clone size derive from that table, while D and trimming were established from the DNA sequence. The sample lists about 46,000 clones, 88% occurring once. Germline V CDR1 and CDR2: MNHEY, SVGAGI. The CDR3 totals 13 residues. V was pared by 7 bases and J by 8 bases, with 10 bases of the junction left unmatched. The data originate from a study of blood T cell repertoires in COVID-19. Study-wide context: T cells, B-cell-depleted T cells, or PBMCs supplied cDNA or gDNA.

What was sequenced was peripheral blood. This chain joins TRBV6-5 and TRBJ1-1; 7 nucleotides match TRBD1. The TCR originated in a man aged 50 or older with acute or convalescent COVID-19. The CDR3 nucleotides are TGTGCCAGCACCAGCCAACAGGGGCGGGAAGCTTTCTTT. As protein: CASTSQQGREAFF.